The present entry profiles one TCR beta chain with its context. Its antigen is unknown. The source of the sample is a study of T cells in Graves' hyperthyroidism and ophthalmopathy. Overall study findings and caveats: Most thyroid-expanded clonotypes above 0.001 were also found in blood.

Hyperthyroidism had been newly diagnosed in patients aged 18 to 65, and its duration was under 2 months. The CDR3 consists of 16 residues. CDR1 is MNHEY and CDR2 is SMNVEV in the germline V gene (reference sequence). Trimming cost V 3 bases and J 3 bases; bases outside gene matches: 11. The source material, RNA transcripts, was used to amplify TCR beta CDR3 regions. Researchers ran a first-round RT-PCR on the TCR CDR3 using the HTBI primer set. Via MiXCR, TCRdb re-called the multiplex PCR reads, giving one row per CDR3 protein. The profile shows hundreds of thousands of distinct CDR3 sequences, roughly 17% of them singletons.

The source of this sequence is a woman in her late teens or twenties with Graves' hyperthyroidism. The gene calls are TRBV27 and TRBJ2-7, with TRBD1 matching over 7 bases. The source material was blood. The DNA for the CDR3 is TGTGCCAGCAGTTTTCGTCCCGACAGGGCCTACTACGAGCAGTACTTC. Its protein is CASSFRPDRAYYEQYF.